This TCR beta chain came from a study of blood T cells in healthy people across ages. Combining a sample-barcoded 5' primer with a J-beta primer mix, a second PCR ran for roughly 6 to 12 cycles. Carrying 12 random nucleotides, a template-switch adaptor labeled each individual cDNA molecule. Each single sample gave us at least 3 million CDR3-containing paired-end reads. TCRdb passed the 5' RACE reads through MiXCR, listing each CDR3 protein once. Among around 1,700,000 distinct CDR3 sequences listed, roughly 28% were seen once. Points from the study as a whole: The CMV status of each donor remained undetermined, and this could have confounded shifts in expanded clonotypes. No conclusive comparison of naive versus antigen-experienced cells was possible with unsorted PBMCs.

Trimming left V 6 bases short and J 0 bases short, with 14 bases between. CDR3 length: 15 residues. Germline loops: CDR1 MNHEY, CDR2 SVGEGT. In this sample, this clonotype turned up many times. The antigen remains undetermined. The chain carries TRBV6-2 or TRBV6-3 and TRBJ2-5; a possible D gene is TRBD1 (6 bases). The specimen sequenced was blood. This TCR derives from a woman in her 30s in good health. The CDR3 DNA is TGTGCCAGCAGGGCACTCGGGACACACCAAGAGACCCAGTACTTC. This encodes CASRALGTHQETQYF.